One TCR beta chain is described in this entry. Antigen: not known. CDR1 is ENHRY and CDR2 is SYGVKD in the germline V gene. The CDR3 consists of 16 residues. V gave up 2 bases and J gave up 6 bases, with 17 bases separating them. The data stem from a study of cytomegalovirus exposure and HLA in healthy donors. Study context: Ancestry clustering placed about four fifths of approximately 370 genotyped donors in the Caucasian-associated cluster. Study-wide points: Among immune exposure information, only CMV serostatus was available. From TCR beta sequences, most subjects' HLA-A and HLA-B alleles were reportedly predicted accurately. TRBV6-2, TRBV6-3 and some other V segments were excluded as indistinguishable.

The PCR used 60 Vbeta and 13 Jbeta primers. The method was immunoSEQ multiplex PCR; TCRdb's version includes in-frame clones alone and lacks a portion of them. Found here are under 200,000 clones, around 83% of them singletons; the top ten hold about 1.8%. This TCR derives from a man aged 40-49 years in good health and CMV-seropositive. The V gene is TRBV10-3, the J gene TRBJ1-5, with D perhaps TRBD1 (6 bases). The source material was PBMCs. In DNA, the CDR3 is TGTGCCATCAGTGAGCGGACAGCCTTAGGTGCTCAGCCCCAGCATTTT. Encoded protein: CAISERTALGAQPQHF.